These 20 T cell receptor beta chains originate from one sample sequenced in a study of post-analysis software for immune sequencing data. Their antigens remain unidentified. Study results and limitations: With TRBV5-6, TRBV5-1 and TRBV20-1 included, about five TRBV segments were more frequent in patients than in controls.

Researchers reported that TCR beta cDNA libraries carried unique molecular identifiers. MiXCR, run by TCRdb on the PCR reads, gives a single entry per CDR3 protein. The table lists approximately 690,000 distinct CDR3 sequences, more than 50% of them singletons. Sample: blood. The receptors originated from a girl aged 2-10 years with multiple sclerosis.

This clonotype occurred a few times. This chain joins TRBV5-1 and TRBJ2-7, with D perhaps TRBD1 (6 bases). The CDR3 has 14 amino acids. Between the trimmed V and J ends, which lost 0 bases and 2 bases, there was a span of 9 bases. Germline values: CDR1 SGHRS, CDR2 YFSETQ. The CDR3 nucleotides are TGCGCCAGCAGCTTGGCTCCAGGGGCCTACGAGCAGTACTTC. Amino acids: CASSLAPGAYEQYF.

The chain links TRBV6-1 to TRBJ2-1; maybe TRBD2 (5 bases). The germline CDR1 and CDR2 sequences are MNHNS and SASEGT. The CDR3 covers 12 residues. V was shortened by 2 bases and J by 9 bases, with 8 bases between the two germline ends. In nucleotides, the CDR3 is TGTGCCAGCAGTGAAAATCGGGGTGAGCAGTTCTTC. Encoded protein: CASSENRGEQFF.

This clonotype has just one count. This chain joins TRBV5-1 and TRBJ2-1; 9 positions agree with TRBD2. Germline CDR1 SGHRS, CDR2 YFSETQ. This CDR3 has 12 residues. V shed 7 bases, J shed 7 bases, and the junction held 3 bases outside the gene matches. The CDR3 loop reads CASGLAGNEQFF. In nucleotides, the CDR3 is TGCGCCAGCGGTCTAGCGGGAAATGAGCAGTTCTTC.

This chain connects TRBV6-6 to TRBJ2-1; D unclear. Germline V lookup: CDR1 MNHNY, CDR2 SVGAGI (reference sequence). V lost 0 bases and J lost 0, with 12 bases in between. The CDR3 covers 17 residues. The DNA for the CDR3 is TGTGCCAGCAGTTACTCCCAGGTAGTGAGCTCCTACAATGAGCAGTTCTTC. This codes for CASSYSQVVSSYNEQFF.

The chain combines TRBV29-1 with TRBJ2-1; D assignment may be TRBD1 or TRBD2 (5 bases each). Germline V gene lookup returns CDR1 SQVTM and CDR2 ANQGSEA. The V end was cut by 2 bases, the J end by 5 bases, with 10 bases between. CDR3 length: 13 amino acids. The CDR3 nucleotides read TGCAGCGTTGAAAGGGACGAGAACAATGAGCAGTTCTTC. This translates into CSVERDENNEQFF.

In this sample, this clonotype turned up once. CDR3 protein: CASSPLSGTTDTQYF. CDR3 nucleotide sequence: TGTGCCAGCAGTCCCTTAAGCGGCACCACAGATACGCAGTATTTT. The chain has TRBV12-3 or TRBV12-4 and TRBJ2-3; tentative D call: TRBD2 (5 bases). Deletions cut 5 bases from V and 2 bases from J, with 14 bases between. The CDR3 spans 15 residues.

This chain connects TRBV6-5 to TRBJ2-5, with D tentatively TRBD1 or TRBD2 (5 bases each). Trimming stripped 6 bases from V and 11 bases from J, with 19 bases between. The CDR3 length is 13 residues. Germline CDR1 is MNHEY and CDR2 is SVGAGI. CDR3 in DNA: TGTGCCAGCAGCAGGGACCTCCTGGGGGAGCAGTACTTC. It is translated as CASSRDLLGEQYF.

This clonotype was seen a handful of times. The V gene is TRBV9, the J gene TRBJ2-1; 9 bases agree with TRBD1. The CDR3 totals 16 residues. Germline V lookup: CDR1 SGDLS, CDR2 YYNGEE. Trimming at V came to 4 bases and at J to 4 bases, leaving 9 bases not matched to a gene. The CDR3 nucleotides are TGTGCCAGCAGCAGAAGACAGGGGGTTGATTACAATGAGCAGTTCTTC. Protein sequence: CASSRRQGVDYNEQFF.

This clonotype was found a few times. A read error may account for a junction end that differs from germline. The V gene is TRBV6-2 or TRBV6-3, the J gene TRBJ2-7; the D gene is possibly TRBD2 (6 bases). There are 13 residues in the CDR3. Germline CDR1 is MNHEY and CDR2 is SVGEGT. As DNA, the CDR3 is TGTGCCAGCAGGTACTCGGGGGTCTACGAGCAGTACTTC. This codes for CASRYSGVYEQYF.

This clonotype has more than one count but fewer than ten. The chain uses TRBV5-1 and TRBJ2-3; the D is unclear. CDR3 length equals 15 residues. Looked up from germline, CDR1 is SGHRS and CDR2 is YFSETQ. Trimming cost V 0 bases and J 0 bases, with 8 bases left between them. CDR3 DNA sequence: TGCGCCAGCAGCTTGGAGGGCGTCAGCACAGATACGCAGTATTTT. Translation: CASSLEGVSTDTQYF.

V usage is TRBV20-1 and J usage is TRBJ1-2; D gene ambiguous. The CDR3 totals 17 residues. V was cut by 0 bases and J by 1 base, with 18 bases left in between. Germline-derived CDR1 and CDR2 are DFQATT and SNEGSKA (reference sequence). The CDR3 protein is CSARDWASHFYNYGYTF. CDR3 bases: TGCAGTGCTAGAGATTGGGCCAGTCACTTCTATAACTATGGCTACACCTTC.

The rearrangement uses TRBV5-1 and TRBJ2-7, with TRBD1 matching over 9 bases. The CDR3 has 14 residues. Trimming cost V 1 base and J 3 bases; bases outside gene matches: 2. From germline, CDR1 is SGHRS and CDR2 YFSETQ. For the CDR3, the DNA is TGCGCCAGCAGCTTGCTGGACAGGGGCTACGAGCAGTACTTC. This gives the protein CASSLLDRGYEQYF.

This clonotype was found a few times. The rearrangement uses TRBV5-1 and TRBJ1-1; TRBD1 might be the D (6 bases). Trimming shortened V by 4 bases and J by 1 base, and 8 bases separated the two germline ends. This CDR3 spans 13 amino acids. Germline lookup yields CDR1 SGHRS and CDR2 YFSETQ. The CDR3 protein is CASSRGQNTEAFF. CDR3 nucleotides: TGCGCCAGCAGCCGGGGACAGAACACTGAAGCTTTCTTT.

J is TRBJ1-1 and V is TRBV6-6; D is ambiguous. CDR1 MNHNY and CDR2 SVGAGI come from the germline V gene (reference sequence). The V end was cut by 6 bases, the J end by 5 bases, with 7 bases between. The CDR3 length is 11 residues. CDR3 DNA: TGTGCCAGCAGCCGCGAGACTGAAGCTTTCTTT. Translating it yields CASSRETEAFF.

V and J are TRBV4-3 and TRBJ2-1, with TRBD1 as a possible D gene (5 bases). Germline V lookup: CDR1 LGHNA, CDR2 YSLEER. V shed 1 base and J shed 7 bases, with 14 bases lying between them. The CDR3 sequence is 15 residues long. The CDR3 DNA reads as TGCGCCAGCAGCCAAGGTCTTAAGGCAGGGAATGAGCAGTTCTTC. It specifies CASSQGLKAGNEQFF.

J is TRBJ2-5 and V is TRBV7-2; the D is unclear. The CDR3 contains 13 residues. V shed 5 bases and J shed 7 bases, with 14 bases lying between them. The germline gives CDR1 SGHTA, CDR2 FQGNSA. The CDR3 DNA sequence: TGTGCCAGCAGCCCCTCGACCCCGGGGACCCAGTACTTC. Encoded protein: CASSPSTPGTQYF.

The chain carries TRBV10-3 and TRBJ2-1; TRBD1 aligns across 11 bases. The CDR3 consists of 14 residues. V was clipped by 6 bases and J by 2 bases; unmatched bases: 0. The germline V gene has CDR1 ENHRY and CDR2 SYGVKD. DNA of the CDR3: TGTGCCATCAGGGGACAGGGGGCCTACAATGAGCAGTTCTTC. It codes for CAIRGQGAYNEQFF.

V is TRBV11-2 and J is TRBJ2-3; 10 bases fit TRBD2. The CDR3 covers 16 residues. The J segment lost 1 base and the V segment lost 2 bases, leaving 3 bases of the junction unmatched. Germline CDR1 reads SGHAT; CDR2 reads FQNNGV. The CDR3 here is CASSLTLAGGTDTQYF. The CDR3 coding sequence is TGTGCCAGCAGCTTAACGCTAGCGGGAGGCACAGATACGCAGTATTTT.

V gene TRBV7-8 combines with J gene TRBJ1-1; tentative D call: TRBD1 (5 bases). V was cut by 1 base and J by 1 base, with 13 bases left in between. The germline V gene has CDR1 SGHVS and CDR2 FQNEAQ. This CDR3 has 16 amino acids. CDR3 amino acids: CASSLVIRGENTEAFF. The DNA for the CDR3 is TGTGCCAGCAGCTTAGTAATTAGGGGAGAGAACACTGAAGCTTTCTTT.

In its sample, this clonotype was seen a few times. The chain employs TRBV6-5 and TRBJ1-1; D gene unclear. The CDR3 totals 15 residues. The germline V gene has CDR1 MNHEY and CDR2 SVGAGI. The ends were cut back, 6 bases at V and 0 bases at J, with 14 bases in the middle. CDR3: CASRISIFMNTEAFF. CDR3 coding DNA: TGTGCCAGCAGAATCAGCATATTCATGAACACTGAAGCTTTCTTT.